These T cell receptor beta chains were read from a single sample in a study of Ad26.COV2.S vaccination and SARS-CoV-2 variants. The table came from immunoSEQ multiplex PCR; TCRdb's copy has only in-frame clones and leaves some out. This sample has about 680,000 clones, with roughly nine tenths found just once. Sequencing was performed on peripheral blood, taken in a trial of Ad26.COV2.S vaccine versus placebo. The receptors here all came from a person between 18 and 60 years old who received the Ad26.COV2.S COVID-19 vaccine or a placebo. The CDR3 runs from the conserved cysteine through the conserved F or W. Fields, in order: V gene, J gene, D gene, clone size, CDR3 DNA, CDR3 protein. D genes are given only for firm matches. Clone size is not always given. Where it is, it says once, few, many or a class for expanded clones.

v_gene: TRBV6-6
j_gene: TRBJ1-4
d_gene: -
abundance: -
CDR3nt: TGTGCCAGCAGTACCAGGGACGGGGATGAAAAACTGTTTTTT
CDR3aa: CASSTRDGDEKLFF

v_gene: TRBV10-3
j_gene: TRBJ2-3
d_gene: TRBD2
abundance: -
CDR3nt: TGTGCCATCAGTCTGTCTAGCGGGAAGGATACGCAGTATTTT
CDR3aa: CAISLSSGKDTQYF

v_gene: TRBV21-1
j_gene: TRBJ2-6
d_gene: -
abundance: once
CDR3nt: TGTGCCAGCAGCCTTAAAGGCGGGACAGGGCAGAGCTCTGGGGCCAACGTCCTGACTTTC
CDR3aa: CASSLKGGTGQSSGANVLTF

v_gene: TRBV15
j_gene: TRBJ1-1
d_gene: TRBD1
abundance: -
CDR3nt: TGTGCCACCAGCGGACAGGCACCAGATGAAGCTTTCTTT
CDR3aa: CATSGQAPDEAFF

v_gene: TRBV30
j_gene: TRBJ1-6
d_gene: TRBD1
abundance: -
CDR3nt: TGTGGCCGGAGCGACAGGGGAAATTCACCCCTCCACTTT
CDR3aa: CGRSDRGNSPLHF

v_gene: TRBV19
j_gene: TRBJ2-6
d_gene: -
abundance: -
CDR3nt: TGTGCCAGTAGCACTGGGGGGACATCCCGCTCTGGGGCCAACGTCCTGACTTTC
CDR3aa: CASSTGGTSRSGANVLTF

v_gene: TRBV9
j_gene: TRBJ2-5
d_gene: -
abundance: once
CDR3nt: TGTGCCAGCAGCGTAGCTGAGGGAGAGACCCAGTACTTC
CDR3aa: CASSVAEGETQYF

v_gene: TRBV5-4
j_gene: TRBJ2-1
d_gene: TRBD2
abundance: -
CDR3nt: TGTGCCAGCAGCTTGGGGGTGACTAGCGATGAGCAGTTCTTC
CDR3aa: CASSLGVTSDEQFF

v_gene: TRBV5-1
j_gene: TRBJ2-3
d_gene: TRBD2
abundance: -
CDR3nt: TGCGCCAGCAGCTTGAGGGCGGGAGGAAGCACAGATACGCAGTATTTT
CDR3aa: CASSLRAGGSTDTQYF

v_gene: TRBV6-5
j_gene: TRBJ1-4
d_gene: -
abundance: -
CDR3nt: TGTGCCAGCAGTTACAGTGGGGCCCAAGGGGAAAAACTGTTTTTT
CDR3aa: CASSYSGAQGEKLFF

v_gene: TRBV6-5
j_gene: TRBJ2-7
d_gene: -
abundance: -
CDR3nt: TGTGCCAGCAGCCTCCGCGGGAAACACGAGCAGTACTTC
CDR3aa: CASSLRGKHEQYF

v_gene: TRBV9
j_gene: TRBJ1-5
d_gene: TRBD1
abundance: -
CDR3nt: TGTGCCAGCAGCGTAGGGGACAGCAACAATCAGCCCCAGCATTTT
CDR3aa: CASSVGDSNNQPQHF

v_gene: TRBV19
j_gene: TRBJ1-5
d_gene: -
abundance: few
CDR3nt: TGTGCCAGTAGTTTACGGGACGGCTATAGCAATCAGCCCCAGCATTTT
CDR3aa: CASSLRDGYSNQPQHF

v_gene: TRBV18
j_gene: TRBJ2-2
d_gene: -
abundance: -
CDR3nt: TGTGCCAGCTCACCGCTCCGGTGGGGGGAGCTGTTTTTT
CDR3aa: CASSPLRWGELFF

v_gene: TRBV5-4
j_gene: TRBJ2-7
d_gene: TRBD2
abundance: -
CDR3nt: TGTGCCAGCAGCTTGGGACTAGCGGGGCCGGGCTACGAGCAGTACTTC
CDR3aa: CASSLGLAGPGYEQYF

v_gene: TRBV29-1
j_gene: TRBJ1-2
d_gene: -
abundance: -
CDR3nt: TGCAGCGCCCACGACAGCGCCTATGGCTACACCTTC
CDR3aa: CSAHDSAYGYTF

v_gene: TRBV2
j_gene: TRBJ1-5
d_gene: TRBD1
abundance: -
CDR3nt: TGTGCCAGCACCCGGACAGGGGGGAATCAGCCCCAGCATTTT
CDR3aa: CASTRTGGNQPQHF

v_gene: TRBV6-5
j_gene: TRBJ1-3
d_gene: -
abundance: -
CDR3nt: TGTGCCAGCAGTAGAGGGGGGACTGGAAACACCATATATTTT
CDR3aa: CASSRGGTGNTIYF

v_gene: TRBV30
j_gene: TRBJ1-1
d_gene: -
abundance: -
CDR3nt: TGTGCCTGGAGTGTATTAGGGGGAGCTTTCTTT
CDR3aa: CAWSVLGGAFF